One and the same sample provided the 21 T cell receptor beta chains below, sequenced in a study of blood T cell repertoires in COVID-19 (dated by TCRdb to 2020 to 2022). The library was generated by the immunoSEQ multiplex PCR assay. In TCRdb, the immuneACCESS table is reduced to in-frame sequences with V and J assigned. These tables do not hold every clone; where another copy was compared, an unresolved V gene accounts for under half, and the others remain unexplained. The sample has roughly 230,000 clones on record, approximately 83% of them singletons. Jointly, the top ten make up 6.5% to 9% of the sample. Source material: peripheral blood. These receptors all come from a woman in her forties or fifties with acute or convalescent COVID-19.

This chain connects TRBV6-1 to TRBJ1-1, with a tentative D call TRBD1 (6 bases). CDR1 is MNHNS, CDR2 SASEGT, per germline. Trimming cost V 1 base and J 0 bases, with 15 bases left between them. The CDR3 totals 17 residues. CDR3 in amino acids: CASSEGQGKRLNTEAFF. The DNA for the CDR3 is TGTGCCAGCAGTGAAGGGCAGGGGAAGAGATTGAACACTGAAGCTTTCTTT.

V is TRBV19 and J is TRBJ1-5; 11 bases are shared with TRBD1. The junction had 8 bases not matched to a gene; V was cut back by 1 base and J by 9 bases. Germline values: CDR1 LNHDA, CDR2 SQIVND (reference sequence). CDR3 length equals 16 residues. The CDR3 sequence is CASSIVSGTGGLPQHF. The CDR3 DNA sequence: TGTGCCAGTAGTATAGTCTCCGGGACAGGGGGTCTGCCCCAGCATTTT.

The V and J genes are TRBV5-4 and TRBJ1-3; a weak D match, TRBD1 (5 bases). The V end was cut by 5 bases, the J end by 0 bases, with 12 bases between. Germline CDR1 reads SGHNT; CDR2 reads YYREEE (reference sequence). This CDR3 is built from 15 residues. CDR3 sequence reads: CASSMRGGSGNTIYF. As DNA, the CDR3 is TGTGCCAGCAGTATGCGGGGGGGCTCTGGAAACACCATATATTTT. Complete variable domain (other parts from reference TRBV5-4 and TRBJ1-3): ETGVTQSPTHLIKTRGQQVTLRCSSQSGHNTVSWYQQALGQGPQFIFQYYREEENGRGNFPPRFSGLQFPNYSSELNVNALELDDSALYLCASSMRGGSGNTIYFGEGSWLTVV.

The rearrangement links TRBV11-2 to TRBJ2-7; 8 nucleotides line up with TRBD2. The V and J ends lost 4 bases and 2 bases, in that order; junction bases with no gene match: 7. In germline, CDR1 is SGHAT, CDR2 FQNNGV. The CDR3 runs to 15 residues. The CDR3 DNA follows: TGTGCCAGCAGCTCCCGTGGTAGCGGGGCCTACGAGCAGTACTTC. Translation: CASSSRGSGAYEQYF.

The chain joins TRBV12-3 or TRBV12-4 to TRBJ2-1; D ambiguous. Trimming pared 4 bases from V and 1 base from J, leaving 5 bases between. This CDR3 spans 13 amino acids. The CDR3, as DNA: TGTGCCAGCAGTTCCCAATCCTACAATGAGCAGTTCTTC. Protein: CASSSQSYNEQFF.

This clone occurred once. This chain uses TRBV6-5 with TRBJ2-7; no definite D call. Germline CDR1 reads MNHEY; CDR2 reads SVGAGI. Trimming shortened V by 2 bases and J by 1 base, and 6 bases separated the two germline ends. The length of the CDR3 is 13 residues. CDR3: CASSYISSYEQYF. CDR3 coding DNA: TGTGCCAGCAGTTACATATCTTCCTACGAGCAGTACTTC.

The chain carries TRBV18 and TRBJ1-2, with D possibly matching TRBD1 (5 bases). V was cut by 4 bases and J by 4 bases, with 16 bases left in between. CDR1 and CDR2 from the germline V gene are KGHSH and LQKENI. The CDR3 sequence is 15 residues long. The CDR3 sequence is CASSQTRDFGYGYTF. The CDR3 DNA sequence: TGTGCCAGCTCACAGACCAGGGATTTCGGCTATGGCTACACCTTC.

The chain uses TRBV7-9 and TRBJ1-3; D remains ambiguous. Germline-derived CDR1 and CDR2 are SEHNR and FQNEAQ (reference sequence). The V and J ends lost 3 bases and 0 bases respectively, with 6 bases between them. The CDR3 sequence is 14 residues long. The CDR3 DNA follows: TGTGCCAGCAGCTTGAGCACCTCTGGAAACACCATATATTTT. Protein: CASSLSTSGNTIYF.

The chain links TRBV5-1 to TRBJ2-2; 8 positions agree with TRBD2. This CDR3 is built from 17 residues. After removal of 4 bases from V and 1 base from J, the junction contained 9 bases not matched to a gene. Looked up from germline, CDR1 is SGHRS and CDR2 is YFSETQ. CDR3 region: CASSRPGLARNTGELFF. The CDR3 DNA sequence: TGCGCCAGCAGCCGACCTGGACTAGCAAGGAACACCGGGGAGCTGTTTTTT.

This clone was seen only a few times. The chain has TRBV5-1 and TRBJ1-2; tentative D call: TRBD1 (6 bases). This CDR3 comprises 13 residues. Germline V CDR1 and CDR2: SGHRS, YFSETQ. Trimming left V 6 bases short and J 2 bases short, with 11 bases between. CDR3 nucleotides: TGCGCCAGCAAAACAGGGACGAACTATGGCTACACCTTC. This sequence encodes CASKTGTNYGYTF.

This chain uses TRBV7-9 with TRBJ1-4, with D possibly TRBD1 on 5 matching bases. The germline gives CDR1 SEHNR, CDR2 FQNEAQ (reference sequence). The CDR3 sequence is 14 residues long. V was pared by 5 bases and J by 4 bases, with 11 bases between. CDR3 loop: CASSIGDYNEKLFF. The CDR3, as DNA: TGTGCCAGCAGCATAGGGGACTATAATGAAAAACTGTTTTTT.

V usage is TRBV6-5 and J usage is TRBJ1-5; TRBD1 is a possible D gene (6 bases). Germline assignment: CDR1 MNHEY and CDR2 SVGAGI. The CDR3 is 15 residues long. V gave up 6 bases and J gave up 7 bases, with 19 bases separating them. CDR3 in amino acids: CASRAQGPGGQPQHF. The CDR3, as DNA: TGTGCCAGCAGAGCACAGGGACCCGGGGGGCAGCCCCAGCATTTT.

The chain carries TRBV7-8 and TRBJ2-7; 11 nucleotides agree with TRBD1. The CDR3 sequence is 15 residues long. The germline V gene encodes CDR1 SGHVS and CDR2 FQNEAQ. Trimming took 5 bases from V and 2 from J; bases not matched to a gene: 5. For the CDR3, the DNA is TGTGCCAGCAGCCCAGGGACAGGGGGACCCTACGAGCAGTACTTC. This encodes CASSPGTGGPYEQYF.

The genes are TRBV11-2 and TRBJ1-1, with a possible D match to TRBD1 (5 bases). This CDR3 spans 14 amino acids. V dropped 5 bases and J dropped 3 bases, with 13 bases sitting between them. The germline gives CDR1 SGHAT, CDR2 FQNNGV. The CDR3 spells CASSPGLRDTEAFF. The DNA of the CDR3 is TGTGCCAGCAGCCCGGGACTAAGGGACACTGAAGCTTTCTTT.

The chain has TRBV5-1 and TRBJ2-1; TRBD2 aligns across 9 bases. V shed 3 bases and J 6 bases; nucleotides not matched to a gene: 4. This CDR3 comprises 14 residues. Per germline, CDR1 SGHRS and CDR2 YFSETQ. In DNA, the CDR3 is TGCGCCAGCAGCTCCGGGACTAGCCTCAATGAGCAGTTCTTC. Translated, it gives CASSSGTSLNEQFF.

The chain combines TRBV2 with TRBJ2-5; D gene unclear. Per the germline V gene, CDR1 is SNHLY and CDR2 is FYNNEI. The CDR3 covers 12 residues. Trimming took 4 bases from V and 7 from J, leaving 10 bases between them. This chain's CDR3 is CASSGGLGTQYF. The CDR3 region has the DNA TGTGCCAGCAGTGGCGGCTTGGGGACCCAGTACTTC.

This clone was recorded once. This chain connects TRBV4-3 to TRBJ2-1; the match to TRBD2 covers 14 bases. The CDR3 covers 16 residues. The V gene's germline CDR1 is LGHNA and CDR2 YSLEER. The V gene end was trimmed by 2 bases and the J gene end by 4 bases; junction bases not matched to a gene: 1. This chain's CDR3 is CASSQWTSGGYNEQFF. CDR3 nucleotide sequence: TGCGCCAGCAGCCAATGGACTAGCGGGGGGTACAATGAGCAGTTCTTC.

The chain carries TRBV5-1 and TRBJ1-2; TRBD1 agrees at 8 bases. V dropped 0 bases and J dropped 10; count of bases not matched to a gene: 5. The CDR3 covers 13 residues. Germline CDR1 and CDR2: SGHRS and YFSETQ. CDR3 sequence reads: CASSLGQGHVYTF. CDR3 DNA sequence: TGCGCCAGCAGCTTGGGACAGGGGCATGTCTACACCTTC.

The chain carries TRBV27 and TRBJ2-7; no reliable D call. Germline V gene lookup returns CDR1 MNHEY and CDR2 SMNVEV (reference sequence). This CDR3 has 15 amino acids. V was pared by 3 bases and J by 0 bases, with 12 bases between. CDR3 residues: CASSLFSASSYEQYF. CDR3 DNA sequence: TGTGCCAGCAGTTTGTTCAGCGCTAGCTCCTACGAGCAGTACTTC.

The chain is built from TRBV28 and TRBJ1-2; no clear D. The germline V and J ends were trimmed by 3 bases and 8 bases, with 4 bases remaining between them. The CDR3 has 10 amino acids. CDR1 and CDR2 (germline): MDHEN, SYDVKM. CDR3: CASSFRGYTF. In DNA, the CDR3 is TGTGCCAGCAGTTTTCGGGGCTACACCTTC.

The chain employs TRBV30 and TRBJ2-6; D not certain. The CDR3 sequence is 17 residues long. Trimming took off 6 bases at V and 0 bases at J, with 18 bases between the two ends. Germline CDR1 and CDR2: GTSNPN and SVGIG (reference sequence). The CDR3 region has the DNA TGTGCCTGTCCATCACCTCCCGCGGTCTCTGGGGCCAACGTCCTGACTTTC. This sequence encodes CACPSPPAVSGANVLTF. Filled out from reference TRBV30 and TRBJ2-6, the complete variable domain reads SQTIHQWPATLVQPVGSPLSLECTVEGTSNPNLYWYRQAAGRGLQLLFYSVGIGQISSEVPQNLSASRPQDRQFILSSKKLLLSDSGFYLCACPSPPAVSGANVLTFGAGSRLTVL.